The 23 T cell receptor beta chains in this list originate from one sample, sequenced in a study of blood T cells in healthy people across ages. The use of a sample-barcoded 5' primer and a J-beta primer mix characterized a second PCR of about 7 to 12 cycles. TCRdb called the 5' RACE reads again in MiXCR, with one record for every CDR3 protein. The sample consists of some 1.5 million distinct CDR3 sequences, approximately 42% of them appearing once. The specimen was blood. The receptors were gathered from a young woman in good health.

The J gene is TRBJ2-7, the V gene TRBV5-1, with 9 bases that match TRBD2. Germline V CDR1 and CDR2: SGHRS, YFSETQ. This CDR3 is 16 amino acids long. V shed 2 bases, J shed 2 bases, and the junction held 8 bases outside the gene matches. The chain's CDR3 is CASSFIPGTSTYEQYF. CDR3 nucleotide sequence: TGCGCCAGCAGCTTTATCCCCGGGACTAGCACCTACGAGCAGTACTTC.

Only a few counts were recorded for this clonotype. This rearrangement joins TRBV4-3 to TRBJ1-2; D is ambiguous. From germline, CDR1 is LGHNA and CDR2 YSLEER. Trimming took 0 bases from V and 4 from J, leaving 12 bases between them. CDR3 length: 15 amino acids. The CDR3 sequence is CASSQDLAPVYGYTF. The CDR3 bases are TGCGCCAGCAGCCAAGATTTGGCCCCTGTCTATGGCTACACCTTC.

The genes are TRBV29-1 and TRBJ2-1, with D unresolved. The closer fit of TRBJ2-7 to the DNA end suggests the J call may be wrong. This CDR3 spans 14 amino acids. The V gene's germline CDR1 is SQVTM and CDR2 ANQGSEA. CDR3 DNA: TGCAGCGCCCCCGTCCTTAGCCCCTACAATGAGCAGTACTTC. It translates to CSAPVLSPYNEQYF.

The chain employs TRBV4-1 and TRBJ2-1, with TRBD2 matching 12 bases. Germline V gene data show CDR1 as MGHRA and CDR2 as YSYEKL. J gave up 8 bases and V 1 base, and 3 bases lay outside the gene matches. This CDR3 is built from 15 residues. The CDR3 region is CASSQGTSGIDEQFF. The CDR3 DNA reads TGCGCCAGCAGCCAAGGGACTAGCGGGATCGATGAGCAGTTCTTC.

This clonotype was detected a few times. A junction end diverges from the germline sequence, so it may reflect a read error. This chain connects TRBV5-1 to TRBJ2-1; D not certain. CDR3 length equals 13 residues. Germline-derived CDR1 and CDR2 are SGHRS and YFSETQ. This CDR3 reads CASTRSSYDEQFF. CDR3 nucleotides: TGCGCCAGCACCCGTAGCTCCTACGATGAGCAGTTCTTC.

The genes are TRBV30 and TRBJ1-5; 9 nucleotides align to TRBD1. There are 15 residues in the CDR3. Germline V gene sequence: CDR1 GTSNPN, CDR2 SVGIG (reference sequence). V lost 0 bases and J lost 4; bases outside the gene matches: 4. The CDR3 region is CAWSVAGTGNQPQHF. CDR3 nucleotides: TGTGCCTGGAGTGTAGCCGGGACAGGGAATCAGCCCCAGCATTTT. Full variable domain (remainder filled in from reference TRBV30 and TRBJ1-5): SQTIHQWPATLVQPVGSPLSLECTVEGTSNPNLYWYRQAAGRGLQLLFYSVGIGQISSEVPQNLSASRPQDRQFILSSKKLLLSDSGFYLCAWSVAGTGNQPQHFGDGTRLSIL.

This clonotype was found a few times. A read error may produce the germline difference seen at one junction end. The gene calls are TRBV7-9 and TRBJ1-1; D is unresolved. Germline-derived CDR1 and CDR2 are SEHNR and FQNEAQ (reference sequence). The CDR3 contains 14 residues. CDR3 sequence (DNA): TGTGCCAGCAGTTTAGGACTAATGAACACTGAAGCTTTCTTT. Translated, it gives CASSLGLMNTEAFF.

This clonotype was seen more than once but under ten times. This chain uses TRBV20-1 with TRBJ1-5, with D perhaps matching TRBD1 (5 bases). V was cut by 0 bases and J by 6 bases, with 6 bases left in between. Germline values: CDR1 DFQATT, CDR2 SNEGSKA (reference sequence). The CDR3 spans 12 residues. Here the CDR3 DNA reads TGCAGTGCTAGAGAAGGGGTTCAGCCCCAGCATTTT. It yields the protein CSAREGVQPQHF.

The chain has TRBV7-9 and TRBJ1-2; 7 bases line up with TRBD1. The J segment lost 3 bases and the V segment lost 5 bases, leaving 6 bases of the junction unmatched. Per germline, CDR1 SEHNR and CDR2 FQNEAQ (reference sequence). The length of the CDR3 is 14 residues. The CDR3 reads CASSESTGYYGYTF. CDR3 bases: TGTGCCAGCAGCGAATCGACAGGGTACTATGGCTACACCTTC.

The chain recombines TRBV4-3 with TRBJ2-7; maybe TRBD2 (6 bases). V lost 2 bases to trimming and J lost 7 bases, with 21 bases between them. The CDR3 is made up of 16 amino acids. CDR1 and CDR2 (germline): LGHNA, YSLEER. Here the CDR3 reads CASSQFSGTTYNEQYF. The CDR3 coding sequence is TGCGCCAGCAGCCAATTTAGCGGTACTACCTACAATGAGCAGTACTTC.

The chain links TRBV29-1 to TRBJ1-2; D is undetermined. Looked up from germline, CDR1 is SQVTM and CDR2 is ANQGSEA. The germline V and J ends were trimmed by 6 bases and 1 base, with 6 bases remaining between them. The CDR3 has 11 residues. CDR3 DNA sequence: TGCAGCGTCGCGAATAACTATGGCTACACCTTC. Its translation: CSVANNYGYTF.

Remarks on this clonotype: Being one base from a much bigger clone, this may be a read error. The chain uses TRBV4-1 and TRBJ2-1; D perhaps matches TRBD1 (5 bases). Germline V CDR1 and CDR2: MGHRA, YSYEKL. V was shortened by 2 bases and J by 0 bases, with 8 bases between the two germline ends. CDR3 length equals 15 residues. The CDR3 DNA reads TGCGCCAGCAGCCAATATGACAGCTCCTACAATGAGCAGTTCTTC. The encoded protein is CASSQYDSSYNEQFF.

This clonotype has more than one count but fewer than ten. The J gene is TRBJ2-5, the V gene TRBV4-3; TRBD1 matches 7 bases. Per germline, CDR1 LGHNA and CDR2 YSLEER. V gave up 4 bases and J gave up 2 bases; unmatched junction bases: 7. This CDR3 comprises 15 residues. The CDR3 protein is CASSPADRDQETQYF. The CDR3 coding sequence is TGCGCCAGCAGCCCGGCCGACAGGGATCAAGAGACCCAGTACTTC.

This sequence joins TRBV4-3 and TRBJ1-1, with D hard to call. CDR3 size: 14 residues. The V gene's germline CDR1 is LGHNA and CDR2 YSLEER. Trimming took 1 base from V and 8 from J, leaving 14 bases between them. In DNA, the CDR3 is TGCGCCAGCAGCCAAGTATCAGGTCGAGACGAAGCTTTCTTT. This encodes CASSQVSGRDEAFF.

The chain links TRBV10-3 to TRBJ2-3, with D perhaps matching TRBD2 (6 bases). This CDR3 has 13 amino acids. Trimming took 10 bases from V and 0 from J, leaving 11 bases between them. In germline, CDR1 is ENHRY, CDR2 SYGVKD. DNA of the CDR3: TGTGCCACCTGCGGGGACAGCACAGATACGCAGTATTTT. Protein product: CATCGDSTDTQYF.

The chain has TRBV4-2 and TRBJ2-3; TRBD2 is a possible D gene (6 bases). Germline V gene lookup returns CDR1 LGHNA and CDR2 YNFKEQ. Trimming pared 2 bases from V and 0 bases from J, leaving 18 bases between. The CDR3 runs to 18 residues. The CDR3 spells CASSQRDLILGSTDTQYF. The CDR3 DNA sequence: TGTGCCAGCAGCCAACGGGACTTGATTCTCGGGAGCACAGATACGCAGTATTTT.

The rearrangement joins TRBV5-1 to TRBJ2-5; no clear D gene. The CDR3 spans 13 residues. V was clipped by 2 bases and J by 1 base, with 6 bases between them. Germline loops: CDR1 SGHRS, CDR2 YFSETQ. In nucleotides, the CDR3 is TGCGCCAGCAGCTTCAGGTTCCAAGAGACCCAGTACTTC. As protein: CASSFRFQETQYF.

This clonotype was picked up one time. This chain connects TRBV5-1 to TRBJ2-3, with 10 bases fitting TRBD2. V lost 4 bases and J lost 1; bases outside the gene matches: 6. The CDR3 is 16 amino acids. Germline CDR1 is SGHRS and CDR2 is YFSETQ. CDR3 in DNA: TGCGCCAGCAGCACCTTAGCGGGGGGCCGCACAGATACGCAGTATTTT. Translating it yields CASSTLAGGRTDTQYF.

The chain's CDR3 is CASSMAGGQPQHF. The CDR3 DNA reads TGTGCCAGCAGTATGGCGGGAGGTCAGCCCCAGCATTTT. The rearrangement links TRBV6-5 to TRBJ1-5; D is unresolved. V lost 5 bases to trimming and J lost 6 bases, with 11 bases between them. CDR1 and CDR2 from the germline V gene are MNHEY and SVGAGI. The CDR3 length is 13 residues.

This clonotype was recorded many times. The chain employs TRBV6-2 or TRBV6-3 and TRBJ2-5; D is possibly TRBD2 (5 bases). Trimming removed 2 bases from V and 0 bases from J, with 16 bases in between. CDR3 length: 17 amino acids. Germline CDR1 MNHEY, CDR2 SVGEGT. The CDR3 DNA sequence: TGTGCCAGCAGTTACGTCATTGGCGGGTGGAACCAAGAGACCCAGTACTTC. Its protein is CASSYVIGGWNQETQYF.

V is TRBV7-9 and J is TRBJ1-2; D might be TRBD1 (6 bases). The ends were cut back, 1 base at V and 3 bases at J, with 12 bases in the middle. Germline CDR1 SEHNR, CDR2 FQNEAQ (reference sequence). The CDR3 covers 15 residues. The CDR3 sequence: CASSLVGQGYYGYTF. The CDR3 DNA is TGTGCCAGCAGCTTAGTCGGTCAGGGGTACTATGGCTACACCTTC. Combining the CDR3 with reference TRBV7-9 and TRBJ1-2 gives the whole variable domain DTGVSQNPRHKITKRGQNVTFRCDPISEHNRLYWYRQTLGQGPEFLTYFQNEAQLEKSRLLSDRFSAERPKGSFSTLEIQRTEQGDSAMYLCASSLVGQGYYGYTFGSGTRLTVV.

CDR3 amino acids: CASSPQREGKYEQYF. Written as DNA, the CDR3 is TGTGCCAGCAGTCCCCAGCGGGAGGGGAAGTACGAGCAGTACTTC. The rearrangement joins TRBV12-3 or TRBV12-4 to TRBJ2-7, with TRBD2 matching over 10 bases. CDR3 length: 15 amino acids. V was clipped by 5 bases and J by 4 bases; unmatched bases: 8.

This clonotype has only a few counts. The chain's CDR3 is CSATGRGSYNEQFF. CDR3 nucleotide sequence: TGCAGTGCTACAGGGAGGGGCTCCTACAATGAGCAGTTCTTC. The V gene is TRBV20-1, the J gene TRBJ2-1; TRBD2 agrees at 7 bases. The germline V gene encodes CDR1 DFQATT and CDR2 SNEGSKA (reference sequence). This CDR3 has 14 residues. Trimming took 4 bases from V and 0 from J; bases not matched to a gene: 3.